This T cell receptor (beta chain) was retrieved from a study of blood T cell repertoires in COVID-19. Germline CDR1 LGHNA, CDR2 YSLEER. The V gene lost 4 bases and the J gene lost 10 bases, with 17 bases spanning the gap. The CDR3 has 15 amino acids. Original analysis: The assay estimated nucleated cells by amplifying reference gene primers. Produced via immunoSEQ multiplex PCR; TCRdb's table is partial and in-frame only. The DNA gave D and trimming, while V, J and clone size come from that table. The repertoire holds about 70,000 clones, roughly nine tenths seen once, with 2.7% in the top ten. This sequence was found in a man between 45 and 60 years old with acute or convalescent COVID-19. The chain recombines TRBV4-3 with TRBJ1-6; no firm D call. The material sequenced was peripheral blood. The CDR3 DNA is TGCGCCAGCAGCCCGGGGAGGTTTGAACGGTCACCCCTCCACTTT. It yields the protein CASSPGRFERSPLHF.